These 16 T cell receptor beta chains were sequenced from one sample in a study of beta chain features in type 1 diabetes. Expressed TCRB transcripts were sequenced, since all the RNA that had been isolated was reverse transcribed. Profiled with immunoSEQ multiplex PCR; TCRdb holds only in-frame clones, not every one. This sample has 250,000 to 300,000 clones; 8% occur once, and the top ten carry over 0.8%. The sample consisted of central memory CD4+ T cells from blood. Source of these receptors: a woman younger than 30 in good health.

This chain uses TRBV7-3 with TRBJ2-2; no clear D. This CDR3 is built from 13 residues. Per germline, CDR1 SGHTA and CDR2 FQGTGA. The germline V and J ends were trimmed by 0 bases and 7 bases, with 6 bases remaining between them. Here the CDR3 DNA reads TGTGCCAGCAGCTTAACAGCACGCGGGGAGCTGTTTTTT. It encodes CASSLTARGELFF.

Concerning this clone itself: Compared with germline, one end of the junction differs, possibly owing to a read error. The V and J genes are TRBV7-7 and TRBJ2-3; D not resolved. The CDR3 length is 12 residues. Germline CDR1 is SSHAT and CDR2 is FNYEAQ (reference sequence). The DNA for the CDR3 is TGTGCTAGCAGCCAAACCGGGGATACGCAGTATTTT. Encoded protein: CASSQTGDTQYF.

This clone was seen a few times. The chain carries TRBV30 and TRBJ1-2, with no clear D. The CDR3 spans 13 residues. V was cut by 0 bases and J by 7 bases, with 12 bases left in between. Germline-derived CDR1 and CDR2 are GTSNPN and SVGIG (reference sequence). The CDR3 nucleotides read TGTGCCTGGAGTGTAACGGGGTCCTCTGGCTACACCTTC. It specifies CAWSVTGSSGYTF.

The gene calls are TRBV7-9 and TRBJ2-1; TRBD1 might be the D (7 bases). Germline lookup yields CDR1 SEHNR and CDR2 FQNEAQ (reference sequence). V was shortened by 5 bases and J by 8 bases, with 22 bases between the two germline ends. The length of the CDR3 is 16 residues. The CDR3 reads CASSQQAGRRGDEQFF. DNA of the CDR3: TGTGCCAGCAGCCAGCAGGCGGGGCGCAGGGGGGATGAGCAGTTCTTC.

This clone was counted a few times. The CDR3 sequence is CASSPETSGEQYF. In DNA, the CDR3 is TGCGCCAGCAGCCCCGAGACTAGTGGAGAGCAGTACTTC. V and J are TRBV4-3 and TRBJ2-7; maybe TRBD2 (6 bases). The CDR3 spans 13 residues. Trimming shortened V by 4 bases and J by 7 bases, and 14 bases separated the two germline ends. CDR1 and CDR2 (germline): LGHNA, YSLEER.

This clone was seen a few times. The chain carries TRBV14 and TRBJ1-3; D not resolved. The CDR3 runs to 15 residues. Germline loops: CDR1 SGHDN, CDR2 FVKESK. Deletions cut 0 bases from V and 0 bases from J, with 6 bases between. The DNA of the CDR3 is TGTGCCAGCAGCCAAGAGCACGGCTCTGGAAACACCATATATTTT. Protein: CASSQEHGSGNTIYF.

This clone has more than one count but fewer than ten. The V and J genes are TRBV27 and TRBJ2-1; no clear D. Trimming took 0 bases from V and 5 from J, leaving 17 bases between them. Germline V gene sequence: CDR1 MNHEY, CDR2 SMNVEV (reference sequence). The CDR3 loop spans 17 amino acids. The CDR3 DNA is TGTGCCAGCAGTTTATCTCGAAGGTTACAGAGTGACAATGAGCAGTTCTTC. Protein: CASSLSRRLQSDNEQFF.

The rearrangement uses TRBV7-9 and TRBJ1-3; D not resolved. The CDR3 length is 12 residues. V gave up 8 bases and J gave up 0 bases, with 5 bases separating them. Looked up from germline, CDR1 is SEHNR and CDR2 is FQNEAQ (reference sequence). CDR3 nucleotides: TGTGCCAGCGGTCCCTCTGGAAACACCATATATTTT. This translates into CASGPSGNTIYF.

The gene calls are TRBV4-3 and TRBJ1-3; D is unclear. V shed 4 bases and J shed 8 bases, with 18 bases lying between them. Germline CDR1 reads LGHNA; CDR2 reads YSLEER. This CDR3 has 15 residues. The CDR3 coding sequence is TGCGCCAGCAGCCTAGACCCTCAATCTCAGGACACCATATATTTT. Its translation is CASSLDPQSQDTIYF.

The CDR3 coding sequence is TGTGCCAGCAGTGCCGGCAGCGCGAGCTCCTACGAGCAGTACGTC. This translates into CASSAGSASSYEQYV. The chain employs TRBV6-1 and TRBJ2-7, with unresolved D. Germline CDR1 MNHNS, CDR2 SASEGT. The CDR3 is 15 amino acids. Deletions cut 4 bases from V and 0 bases from J, with 13 bases between.

This clone was detected only a few times. The V and J genes are TRBV7-8 and TRBJ2-3; D is uncertain. V was pared by 1 base and J by 7 bases, with 9 bases between. This CDR3 spans 13 amino acids. Looked up from germline, CDR1 is SGHVS and CDR2 is FQNEAQ. This CDR3 reads CASSLDEGHTQYF. CDR3 bases: TGTGCCAGCAGCTTAGATGAAGGGCATACGCAGTATTTT.

This clone was detected a few times. The V call is TRBV6-6, the J call TRBJ2-1; D ambiguous. V was clipped by 0 bases and J by 8 bases, with 14 bases between them. The CDR3 length is 15 residues. Per germline, CDR1 MNHNY and CDR2 SVGAGI (reference sequence). CDR3 sequence: CASSYSLPSVYEQFF. CDR3 sequence (DNA): TGTGCCAGCAGTTACTCGTTGCCCTCCGTCTATGAGCAGTTCTTC.

This clone is a singleton in its sample. CDR3 sequence (DNA): TGTGCCAGCAGCCAAGACACGGGACACGAGAACACTGAAGCTTTCTTT. Protein product: CASSQDTGHENTEAFF. The J gene is TRBJ1-1, the V gene TRBV4-2, with D possibly being TRBD1 (6 bases). V gave up 0 bases and J gave up 1 base, with 12 bases separating them. This CDR3 has 16 amino acids. Germline V gene lookup returns CDR1 LGHNA and CDR2 YNFKEQ.

V gene TRBV7-2 combines with J gene TRBJ2-2; tentatively, D is TRBD2 (6 bases). V gave up 11 bases and J gave up 1 base, with 14 bases separating them. This CDR3 is built from 14 residues. The V gene's germline CDR1 is SGHTA and CDR2 FQGNSA. DNA for the CDR3: TGTGCCTCGACTAGGGCGCGGAACACCGGGGAGCTGTTTTTT. Protein: CASTRARNTGELFF.

This rearrangement joins TRBV7-8 to TRBJ2-2; the D gene is possibly TRBD2 (6 bases). Trimming took off 5 bases at V and 4 bases at J, with 14 bases between the two ends. The germline V gene has CDR1 SGHVS and CDR2 FQNEAQ. The length of the CDR3 is 15 residues. The CDR3 loop is CASSPRRTITGELFF. As DNA, the CDR3 is TGTGCCAGCAGCCCCCGCAGGACTATCACCGGGGAGCTGTTTTTT. The full variable domain, in which reference TRBV7-8 and TRBJ2-2 provide the parts outside the CDR3, is GAGVSQSPRYKVAKRGQDVALRCDPISGHVSLFWYQQALGQGPEFLTYFQNEAQLDKSGLPSDRFFAERPEGSVSTLKIQRTQQEDSAVYLCASSPRRTITGELFFGEGSRLTVL.

In the case of this clone: The sample holds other DNA sequences that translate to the same CDR3. The chain links TRBV29-1 to TRBJ2-1; D is unresolved. The germline V and J ends were trimmed by 6 bases and 0 bases, with 12 bases remaining between them. From germline, CDR1 is SQVTM and CDR2 ANQGSEA. The CDR3 covers 14 residues. The CDR3 sequence: CSVDGPSSYNEQFF. In DNA form, the CDR3 reads TGCAGCGTGGACGGACCGAGCTCCTACAATGAGCAGTTCTTC.